This T cell receptor (beta chain) was found in a study of cytomegalovirus exposure and HLA in healthy donors. PCR amplification relied on 60 Vbeta primers (plus 13 Jbeta primers). The data were produced by immunoSEQ multiplex PCR, yet TCRdb's version contains in-frame clones alone and is incomplete. The sample has approximately 150,000 clones, roughly 80% seen once; the top ten hold about 7%. A note on this clone: Its antigen is unknown.

Findings of the study overall: The study flagged 150 to 200 TCR beta chains as cytomegalovirus-associated.

Germline V gene data show CDR1 as SGDLS and CDR2 as YYNGEE. The junction had 5 bases not matched to a gene; V was cut back by 4 bases and J by 0 bases. The CDR3 is 15 amino acids. J is TRBJ2-3 and V is TRBV9, with 7 bases aligning to TRBD1. The receptor was derived from a man aged 30 to 39 in good health and CMV-seropositive. Sequencing used PBMCs. CDR3 DNA: TGTGCCAGCAGCACCCGACAGGGAAGCACAGATACGCAGTATTTT. This encodes CASSTRQGSTDTQYF.